This T cell receptor beta chain was captured by sequencing in a study of T cell clonality in common variable immunodeficiency. Broader study findings: Compared with controls, CVID subjects had fewer shared TCRbeta clones. In common variable immunodeficiency, TCR beta chains reportedly carried fewer deletions and N-nucleotide insertions.

Here immunoSEQ multiplex PCR was the method, and the copy in TCRdb shows in-frame clones only, minus some. The sample has tens of thousands of clones, none seen only once. As for this clone: Its antigen is undetermined. The CDR3 goes on 3 residues after the read ends, and that part is filled in from the germline J gene.

CDR3 length: 15 residues. CDR1 SEHNR and CDR2 FQNEAQ come from the germline V gene (reference sequence). The material sequenced was peripheral blood mononuclear cells. The chain is built from TRBV7-9 and TRBJ1-2, with a tentative D call TRBD1 (6 bases). This TCR was recovered from a person between 18 and 69 years old in good health. This chain's CDR3 is CASSRSRERTDTYTF. CDR3 DNA, as far as it was read: TGTGCCAGCAGCCGCTCGCGGGAGAGGACAGATACC.